This is a list of T cell receptor beta chains from one sample in a study of read filtering for tumor transcriptome and immune sequencing. MiXCR, run by TCRdb on the reads, gives a single entry per CDR3 protein. The sample includes 43,000 or so distinct CDR3 sequences, around 20% of them seen just once. Material for sequencing was a population of CD138-negative cells sorted from bone marrow. The receptors derive from a donor at least 40 years old with multiple myeloma. The CDR3 runs from the conserved cysteine through the conserved F or W. Each record gives: CDR3 protein, CDR3 DNA, J gene, clone size, V gene, D gene. The D gene is left open where the match is weak. The listing skips clone size in some rows; elsewhere it reads once, few, many or a size class.

cdr3_aa: CASSDRFQETQYF
cdr3_nt: TGTGCCAGCAGCGACAGGTTCCAAGAGACCCAGTACTTC
j_call: TRBJ2-5
clone_size: many
v_call: TRBV12-3/TRBV12-4
d_call: NA

cdr3_aa: CASSRERTGGETQYF
cdr3_nt: TGCGCCAGCAGCCGAGAGAGGACAGGGGGGGAGACCCAGTACTTC
j_call: TRBJ2-5
clone_size: NA
v_call: TRBV4-3
d_call: TRBD1

cdr3_aa: CASSSIQGVVDEQYF
cdr3_nt: TGTGCCAGCAGTTCGATACAGGGGGTGGTAGACGAGCAGTACTTC
j_call: TRBJ2-7
clone_size: NA
v_call: TRBV27
d_call: TRBD1

cdr3_aa: CASSLERVPGWEYF
cdr3_nt: TGTGCCAGCAGTTTGGAGCGGGTCCCCGGCTGGGAGTACTTC
j_call: TRBJ2-7
clone_size: many
v_call: TRBV12-3/TRBV12-4
d_call: NA

cdr3_aa: CASRLEGSEQFF
cdr3_nt: TGTGCCAGCAGGTTGGAAGGTAGTGAGCAGTTCTTC
j_call: TRBJ2-1
clone_size: few
v_call: TRBV7-9
d_call: NA

cdr3_aa: CASSTASKDGYTF
cdr3_nt: TGCGCCAGCAGCACCGCCTCGAAGGATGGCTACACCTTC
j_call: TRBJ1-2
clone_size: few
v_call: TRBV5-1
d_call: NA

cdr3_aa: CATSDPLRGDMGDTQYF
cdr3_nt: TGTGCCACCAGTGACCCCCTCCGAGGGGACATGGGAGATACGCAGTATTTT
j_call: TRBJ2-3
clone_size: many
v_call: TRBV24-1
d_call: NA

cdr3_aa: CSAATAQETQYF
cdr3_nt: TGCAGCGCGGCGACAGCCCAAGAGACCCAGTACTTC
j_call: TRBJ2-5
clone_size: many
v_call: TRBV29-1
d_call: NA

cdr3_aa: CSVVSGANEQFF
cdr3_nt: TGCAGCGTTGTCTCCGGGGCCAATGAGCAGTTCTTC
j_call: TRBJ2-1
clone_size: many
v_call: TRBV29-1
d_call: NA

cdr3_aa: CASRTQGQPQHF
cdr3_nt: TGTGCCAGCAGAACCCAGGGACAGCCCCAGCATTTT
j_call: TRBJ1-5
clone_size: few
v_call: TRBV6-5
d_call: NA

cdr3_aa: CASSYSIGAVNEKLFF
cdr3_nt: TGTGCCAGCAGTTACTCGATTGGGGCAGTTAATGAAAAACTGTTTTTT
j_call: TRBJ1-4
clone_size: few
v_call: TRBV6-5
d_call: NA

cdr3_aa: CASSMTRNEQFF
cdr3_nt: TGTGCCAGCAGCATGACCAGAAATGAGCAGTTCTTC
j_call: TRBJ2-1
clone_size: many
v_call: TRBV7-8
d_call: NA

cdr3_aa: CSVGGGSSSYEQYF
cdr3_nt: TGCAGCGTGGGAGGGGGCTCCTCTTCCTACGAGCAGTACTTC
j_call: TRBJ2-7
clone_size: many
v_call: TRBV29-1
d_call: NA

cdr3_aa: CASSNRGQAGELFF
cdr3_nt: TGTGCCAGCAGCAACAGGGGGCAGGCCGGGGAGCTGTTTTTT
j_call: TRBJ2-2
clone_size: many
v_call: TRBV28
d_call: TRBD1

cdr3_aa: CSVVLAGANTGELFF
cdr3_nt: TGCAGCGTAGTACTAGCGGGAGCGAACACCGGGGAGCTGTTTTTT
j_call: TRBJ2-2
clone_size: few
v_call: TRBV29-1
d_call: TRBD2

cdr3_aa: CSASAPLAGDTGELFF
cdr3_nt: TGCAGCGCCTCCGCCCCCCTAGCGGGAGACACCGGGGAGCTGTTTTTT
j_call: TRBJ2-2
clone_size: many
v_call: TRBV29-1
d_call: TRBD2

cdr3_aa: CASSYQSSGSGETQYF
cdr3_nt: TGTGCCAGCAGTTACCAATCCTCCGGGAGTGGAGAGACCCAGTACTTC
j_call: TRBJ2-5
clone_size: many
v_call: TRBV6-6
d_call: NA

cdr3_aa: CASSSGLADNEQFF
cdr3_nt: TGTGCCAGCAGCTCTGGACTAGCGGACAATGAGCAGTTCTTC
j_call: TRBJ2-1
clone_size: medium-sized
v_call: TRBV7-9
d_call: TRBD2

cdr3_aa: CASSSQGADTQYF
cdr3_nt: TGTGCCAGCAGTTCTCAGGGCGCAGATACGCAGTATTTT
j_call: TRBJ2-3
clone_size: many
v_call: TRBV6-6
d_call: NA

cdr3_aa: CSASWRTAYNEQFF
cdr3_nt: TGCAGTGCTAGCTGGAGGACAGCCTACAATGAGCAGTTCTTC
j_call: TRBJ2-1
clone_size: few
v_call: TRBV20-1
d_call: NA

cdr3_aa: CASSREYEQYF
cdr3_nt: TGTGCCAGCAGCAGGGAGTACGAGCAGTACTTC
j_call: TRBJ2-7
clone_size: few
v_call: TRBV2
d_call: NA

cdr3_aa: CASSQPGTDNEQFF
cdr3_nt: TGTGCCAGCAGCCAACCTGGGACAGACAATGAGCAGTTCTTC
j_call: TRBJ2-1
clone_size: many
v_call: TRBV14
d_call: TRBD1

cdr3_aa: CSASGRAATGELFF
cdr3_nt: TGCAGTGCTAGCGGGAGGGCCGCCACCGGGGAGCTGTTTTTT
j_call: TRBJ2-2
clone_size: many
v_call: TRBV20-1
d_call: TRBD2

cdr3_aa: CASSAQENTEAFF
cdr3_nt: TGTGCCAGCAGCGCCCAGGAGAACACTGAAGCTTTCTTT
j_call: TRBJ1-1
clone_size: many
v_call: TRBV7-3
d_call: NA

cdr3_aa: CASSPGWNTEAFF
cdr3_nt: TGTGCCAGCAGTCCTGGATGGAACACTGAAGCTTTCTTT
j_call: TRBJ1-1
clone_size: many
v_call: TRBV28
d_call: NA

cdr3_aa: CASSLLRDTHF
cdr3_nt: TGTGCCAGCAGCTTACTCCGGGACACCCACTTC
j_call: TRBJ2-1
clone_size: many
v_call: TRBV7-2
d_call: NA

cdr3_aa: CASSFPYSTFYNEQFF
cdr3_nt: TGTGCCAGCAGTTTCCCCTACTCCACCTTCTACAATGAGCAGTTCTTC
j_call: TRBJ2-1
clone_size: many
v_call: TRBV12-3/TRBV12-4
d_call: NA

cdr3_aa: CASSPTGRASEQFF
cdr3_nt: TGCGCCAGCAGCCCTACCGGGAGGGCCAGTGAGCAGTTCTTC
j_call: TRBJ2-1
clone_size: NA
v_call: TRBV4-3
d_call: TRBD2

cdr3_aa: CASSYSGETQYF
cdr3_nt: TGTGCCAGCAGCTATAGTGGGGAGACCCAGTACTTC
j_call: TRBJ2-5
clone_size: many
v_call: TRBV7-2
d_call: NA

cdr3_aa: CSVWTGLRYGYTF
cdr3_nt: TGCAGCGTCTGGACAGGTTTACGATATGGCTACACCTTC
j_call: TRBJ1-2
clone_size: few
v_call: TRBV29-1
d_call: TRBD1

cdr3_aa: CASNLPGRSPGANVLTF
cdr3_nt: TGTGCCAGCAACCTCCCGGGACGGAGCCCTGGGGCCAACGTCCTGACTTTC
j_call: TRBJ2-6
clone_size: many
v_call: TRBV6-2/TRBV6-3
d_call: NA

cdr3_aa: CASSFYPRVGEKLFF
cdr3_nt: TGTGCCAGCAGCTTTTACCCCAGGGTTGGTGAAAAACTGTTTTTT
j_call: TRBJ1-4
clone_size: many
v_call: TRBV7-6
d_call: NA

cdr3_aa: CASSPQRRRTYEQYF
cdr3_nt: TGTGCCAGCAGCCCACAGAGACGGCGAACCTACGAGCAGTACTTC
j_call: TRBJ2-7
clone_size: NA
v_call: TRBV7-2
d_call: NA

cdr3_aa: CASSQVGVAGGPETQYF
cdr3_nt: TGTGCCAGCAGCCAAGTCGGGGTAGCGGGAGGGCCGGAGACCCAGTACTTC
j_call: TRBJ2-5
clone_size: many
v_call: TRBV4-2
d_call: TRBD2

cdr3_aa: CASSIPHNEQFF
cdr3_nt: TGTGCCAGTAGTATCCCCCACAATGAGCAGTTCTTC
j_call: TRBJ2-1
clone_size: NA
v_call: TRBV19
d_call: NA

cdr3_aa: CASSRFAGSSYNEQFF
cdr3_nt: TGTGCCAGCAGCCGCTTCGCCGGGAGTTCCTACAATGAGCAGTTCTTC
j_call: TRBJ2-1
clone_size: medium-sized
v_call: TRBV6-5
d_call: NA

cdr3_aa: CSAVLGVYEQYF
cdr3_nt: TGCAGTGCTGTACTAGGGGTGTACGAGCAGTACTTC
j_call: TRBJ2-7
clone_size: many
v_call: TRBV20-1
d_call: NA

cdr3_aa: CANSQHRDSTDTQYF
cdr3_nt: TGTGCCAACAGCCAACACCGGGACAGCACAGATACGCAGTATTTT
j_call: TRBJ2-3
clone_size: NA
v_call: TRBV3-1
d_call: NA

cdr3_aa: CSARPTSGPYNEQFF
cdr3_nt: TGCAGTGCTAGACCGACTAGCGGACCATACAATGAGCAGTTCTTC
j_call: TRBJ2-1
clone_size: few
v_call: TRBV20-1
d_call: TRBD2

cdr3_aa: CSVDGGQQETQYF
cdr3_nt: TGCAGCGTTGACGGCGGGCAACAAGAGACCCAGTACTTC
j_call: TRBJ2-5
clone_size: many
v_call: TRBV29-1
d_call: NA

cdr3_aa: CSARDEVAGVKGIRYF
cdr3_nt: TGCAGTGCTAGAGATGAAGTAGCGGGGGTAAAGGGCATTCGGTACTTC
j_call: TRBJ2-4
clone_size: NA
v_call: TRBV20-1
d_call: TRBD2

cdr3_aa: CAWSVGTYNEQFF
cdr3_nt: TGTGCCTGGAGTGTAGGGACGTACAATGAGCAGTTCTTC
j_call: TRBJ2-1
clone_size: many
v_call: TRBV30
d_call: NA